The table lists the clone carrying this TCR beta chain with a few counts. Antigen unknown. The sample is drawn from a study of T cells in Graves' hyperthyroidism and ophthalmopathy. Per the germline V gene, CDR1 is LNHDA and CDR2 is SQIVND (reference sequence). This CDR3 comprises 15 residues. Losses at the gene ends were 3 bases for V and 7 bases for J; bases not matched to a gene: 9. Absence of ophthalmopathy progression within 18 months defined stable Graves' hyperthyroidism. RNA transcripts yielded amplified TCR beta CDR3 regions. The primer set for the first-round RT-PCR of the TCR CDR3 was HTBI. TCRdb fed the multiplex PCR reads into MiXCR, producing one record per CDR3 protein. The table has fewer than 850,000 distinct CDR3 sequences, around a sixth seen once. General study findings and limits: Onset of ophthalmopathy came a median roughly 6.9 months after the model predicted it. Ophthalmopathy was distinguished from stable hyperthyroidism by 13 V-J signatures.

The sequencing sample was made of blood. This rearrangement joins TRBV19 to TRBJ1-5; 7 positions agree with TRBD1. This receptor was taken from a man aged 50 to 60 with Graves' hyperthyroidism. As DNA, the CDR3 is TGTGCCAGTAGTATTTCTGAGACAGGGTGGCAGCCCCAGCATTTT. It is translated as CASSISETGWQPQHF. The full variable domain, its missing parts supplied by reference TRBV19 and TRBJ1-5, is DGGITQSPKYLFRKEGQNVTLSCEQNLNHDAMYWYRQDPGQGLRLIYYSQIVNDFQKGDIAEGYSVSREKKESFPLTVTSAQKNPTAFYLCASSISETGWQPQHFGDGTRLSIL.